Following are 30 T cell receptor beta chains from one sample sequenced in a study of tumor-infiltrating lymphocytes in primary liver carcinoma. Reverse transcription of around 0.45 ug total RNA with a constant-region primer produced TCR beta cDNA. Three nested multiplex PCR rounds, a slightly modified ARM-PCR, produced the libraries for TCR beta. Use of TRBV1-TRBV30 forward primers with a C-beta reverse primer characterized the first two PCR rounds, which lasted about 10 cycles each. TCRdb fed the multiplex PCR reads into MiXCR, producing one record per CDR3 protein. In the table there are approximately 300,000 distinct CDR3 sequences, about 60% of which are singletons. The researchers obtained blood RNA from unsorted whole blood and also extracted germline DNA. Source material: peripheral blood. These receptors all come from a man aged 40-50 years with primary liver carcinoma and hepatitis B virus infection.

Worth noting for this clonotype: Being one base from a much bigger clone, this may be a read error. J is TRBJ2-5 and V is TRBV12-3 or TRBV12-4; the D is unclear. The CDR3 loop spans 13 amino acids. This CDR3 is CATGWAAQETQHF. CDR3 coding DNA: TGTGCCACAGGATGGGCGGCTCAAGAGACCCAGCACTTC.

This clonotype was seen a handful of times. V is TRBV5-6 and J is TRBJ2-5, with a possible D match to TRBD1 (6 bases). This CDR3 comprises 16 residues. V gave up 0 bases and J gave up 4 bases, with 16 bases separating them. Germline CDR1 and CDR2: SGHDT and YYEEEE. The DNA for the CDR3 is TGTGCCAGCAGCTTGGGGCCCGGGACATGGGGAGAGACCCAGTACTTC. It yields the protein CASSLGPGTWGETQYF.

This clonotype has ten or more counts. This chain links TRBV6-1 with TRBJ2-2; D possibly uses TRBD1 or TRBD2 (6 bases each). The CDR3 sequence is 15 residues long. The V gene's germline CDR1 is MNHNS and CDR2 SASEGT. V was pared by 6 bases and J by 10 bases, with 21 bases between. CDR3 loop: CASRGGGPLLVELFF. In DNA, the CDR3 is TGTGCCAGCAGAGGTGGGGGGCCTCTTCTCGTGGAGCTGTTTTTT.

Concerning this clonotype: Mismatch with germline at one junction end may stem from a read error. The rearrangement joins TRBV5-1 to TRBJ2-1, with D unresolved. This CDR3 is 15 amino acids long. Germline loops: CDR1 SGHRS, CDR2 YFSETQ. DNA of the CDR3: TGCGCCAGCACCCCGGACGTTAGCTCCCACAATGAGCAGTTCTTC. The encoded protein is CASTPDVSSHNEQFF. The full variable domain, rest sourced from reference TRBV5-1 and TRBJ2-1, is KAGVTQTPRYLIKTRGQQVTLSCSPISGHRSVSWYQQTPGQGLQFLFEYFSETQRNKGNFPGRFSGRQFSNSRSEMNVSTLELGDSALYLCASTPDVSSHNEQFFGPGTRLTVL.

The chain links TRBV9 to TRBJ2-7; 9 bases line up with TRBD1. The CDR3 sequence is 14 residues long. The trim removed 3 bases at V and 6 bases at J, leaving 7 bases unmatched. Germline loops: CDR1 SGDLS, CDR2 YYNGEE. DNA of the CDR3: TGTGCCAGCAGCGCAGCGGGACAGGGACGCGAGCAGTACTTC. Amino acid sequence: CASSAAGQGREQYF.

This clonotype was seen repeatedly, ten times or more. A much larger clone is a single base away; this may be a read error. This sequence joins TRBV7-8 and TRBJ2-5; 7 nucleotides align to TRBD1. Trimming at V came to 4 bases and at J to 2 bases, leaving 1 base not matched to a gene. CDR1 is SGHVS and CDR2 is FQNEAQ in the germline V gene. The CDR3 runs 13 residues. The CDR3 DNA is TGTGCCAGCAGCTCGGGACAGCAAGAGACCCAGTACTTC. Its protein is CASSSGQQETQYF.

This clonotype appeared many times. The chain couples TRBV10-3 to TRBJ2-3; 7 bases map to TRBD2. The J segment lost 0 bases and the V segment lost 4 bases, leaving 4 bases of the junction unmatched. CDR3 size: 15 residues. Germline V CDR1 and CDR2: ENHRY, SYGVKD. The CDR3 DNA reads TGTGCCATCAGTGGGCCGACTAGCAGCACAGATACGCAGTATTTT. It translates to CAISGPTSSTDTQYF.

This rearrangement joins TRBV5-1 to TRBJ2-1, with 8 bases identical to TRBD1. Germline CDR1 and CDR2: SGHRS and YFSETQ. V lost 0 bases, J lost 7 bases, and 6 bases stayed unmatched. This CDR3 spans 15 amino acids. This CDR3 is CASSLDGQGLNEQFF. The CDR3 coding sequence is TGCGCCAGCAGCTTGGACGGACAGGGATTGAATGAGCAGTTCTTC.

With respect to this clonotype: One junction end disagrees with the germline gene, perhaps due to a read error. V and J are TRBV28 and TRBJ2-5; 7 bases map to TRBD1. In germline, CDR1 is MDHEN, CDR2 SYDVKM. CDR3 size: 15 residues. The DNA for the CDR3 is TGTGCCGGCAGTGGATCCGGGACAGCACAAGAGACCCAGTACTTC. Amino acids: CAGSGSGTAQETQYF. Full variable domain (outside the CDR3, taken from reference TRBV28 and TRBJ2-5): DVKVTQSSRYLVKRTGEKVFLECVQDMDHENMFWYRQDPGLGLRLIYFSYDVKMKEKGDIPEGYSVSREKKERFSLILESASTNQTSMYLCAGSGSGTAQETQYFGPGTRLLVL.

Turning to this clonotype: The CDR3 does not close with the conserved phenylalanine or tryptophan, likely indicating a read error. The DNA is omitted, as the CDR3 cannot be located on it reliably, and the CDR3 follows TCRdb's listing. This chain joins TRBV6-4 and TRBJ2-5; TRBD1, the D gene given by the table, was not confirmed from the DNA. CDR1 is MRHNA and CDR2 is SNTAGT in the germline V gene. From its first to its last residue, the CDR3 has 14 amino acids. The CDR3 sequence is CASSDHRGQETHYI.

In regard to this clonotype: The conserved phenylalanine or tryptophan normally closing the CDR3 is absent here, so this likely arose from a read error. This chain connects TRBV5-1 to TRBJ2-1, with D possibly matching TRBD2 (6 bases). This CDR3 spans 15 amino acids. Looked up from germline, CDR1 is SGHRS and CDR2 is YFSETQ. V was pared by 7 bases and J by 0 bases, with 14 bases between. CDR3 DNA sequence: TGCGCCAGCGGGAGTGGCGGGGTCTCCTACAATGAGCAGTTCCTC. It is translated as CASGSGGVSYNEQFL.

CDR3 nucleotide sequence: TGTGCCAGCAGTGGCAAGGGTTCCACTGAAGCTTTCTTT. It specifies CASSGKGSTEAFF. The rearrangement links TRBV2 to TRBJ1-1; D gene ambiguous. This CDR3 has 13 amino acids. The ends were cut back, 4 bases at V and 4 bases at J, with 10 bases in the middle. Germline CDR1 is SNHLY and CDR2 is FYNNEI.

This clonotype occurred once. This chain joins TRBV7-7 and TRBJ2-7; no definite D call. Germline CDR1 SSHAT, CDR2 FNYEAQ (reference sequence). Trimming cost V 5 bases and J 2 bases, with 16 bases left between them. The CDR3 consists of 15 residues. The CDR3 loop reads CASSAAAGPTYEQYF. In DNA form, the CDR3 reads TGTGCCAGCAGCGCCGCGGCCGGGCCTACCTACGAGCAGTACTTC.

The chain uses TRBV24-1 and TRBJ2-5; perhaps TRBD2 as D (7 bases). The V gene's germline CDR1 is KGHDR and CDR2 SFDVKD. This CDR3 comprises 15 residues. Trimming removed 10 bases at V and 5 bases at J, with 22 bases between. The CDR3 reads CATGGWTESFETQYF. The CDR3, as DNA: TGTGCCACGGGGGGGTGGACAGAGTCGTTCGAGACCCAGTACTTC.

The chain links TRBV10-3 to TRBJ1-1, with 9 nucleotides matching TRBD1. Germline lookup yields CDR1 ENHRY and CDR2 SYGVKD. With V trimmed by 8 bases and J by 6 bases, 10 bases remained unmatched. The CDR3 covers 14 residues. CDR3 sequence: CAIRRGQGFAEAFF. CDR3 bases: TGTGCCATCCGTCGGGGACAGGGTTTTGCTGAAGCTTTCTTT.

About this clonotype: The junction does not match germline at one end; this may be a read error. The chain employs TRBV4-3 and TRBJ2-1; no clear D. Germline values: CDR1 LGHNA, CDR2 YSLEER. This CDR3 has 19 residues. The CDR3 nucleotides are TGCGCCAACAACCAAGAATTCGTGGGGTTAGAGAACTTCTACAATGAGCAGCTCTTC. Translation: CANNQEFVGLENFYNEQLF.

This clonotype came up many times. As DNA, the CDR3 is TGTGCCAGCAGCCCCGTACAGGGGTTTGGGACTGAAGCTTTCTTT. Translating gives CASSPVQGFGTEAFF. The chain employs TRBV11-2 and TRBJ1-1, with 7 bases lining up with TRBD1. The CDR3 loop spans 15 amino acids. The V gene's germline CDR1 is SGHAT and CDR2 FQNNGV. V was clipped by 5 bases and J by 5 bases; unmatched bases: 11. Variable domain in full (rest from reference TRBV11-2 and TRBJ1-1): EAGVAQSPRYKIIEKRQSVAFWCNPISGHATLYWYQQILGQGPKLLIQFQNNGVVDDSQLPKDRFSAERLKGVDSTLKIQPAKLEDSAVYLCASSPVQGFGTEAFFGQGTRLTVV.

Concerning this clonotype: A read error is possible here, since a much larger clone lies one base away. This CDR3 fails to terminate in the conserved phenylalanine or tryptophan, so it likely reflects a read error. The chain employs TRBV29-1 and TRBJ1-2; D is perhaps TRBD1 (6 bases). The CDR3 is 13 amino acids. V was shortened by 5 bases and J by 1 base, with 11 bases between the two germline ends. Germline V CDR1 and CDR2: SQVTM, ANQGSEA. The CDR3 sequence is CSVRDTINYGYTL. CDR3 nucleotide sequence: TGCAGCGTTAGGGACACCATTAACTATGGCTACACCCTC.

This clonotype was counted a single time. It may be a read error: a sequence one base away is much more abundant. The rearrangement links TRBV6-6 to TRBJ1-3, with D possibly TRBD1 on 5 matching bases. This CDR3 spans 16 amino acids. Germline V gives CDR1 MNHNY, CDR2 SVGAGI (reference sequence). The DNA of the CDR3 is TGTGCCAGCAGCCCTTGGGACTCGGTCTCTAGAAACACCATATATTTT. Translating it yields CASSPWDSVSRNTIYF.

The CDR3 spells CASSSSRGRSYEQYF. The CDR3 coding sequence is TGTGCCAGCAGCTCTTCTCGCGGGAGATCGTACGAGCAGTACTTC. V usage is TRBV11-1 and J usage is TRBJ2-7; 7 bases agree with TRBD2. Trimming cost V 4 bases and J 4 bases; bases outside gene matches: 10. CDR3 length equals 15 residues. The germline V gene has CDR1 SGHAT and CDR2 FQDESV (reference sequence). Using reference TRBV11-1 and TRBJ2-7 for the parts outside the CDR3, the full variable domain is EAEVAQSPRYKITEKSQAVAFWCDPISGHATLYWYRQILGQGPELLVQFQDESVVDDSQLPKDRFSAERLKGVDSTLKIQPAELGDSAMYLCASSSSRGRSYEQYFGPGTRLTVT.

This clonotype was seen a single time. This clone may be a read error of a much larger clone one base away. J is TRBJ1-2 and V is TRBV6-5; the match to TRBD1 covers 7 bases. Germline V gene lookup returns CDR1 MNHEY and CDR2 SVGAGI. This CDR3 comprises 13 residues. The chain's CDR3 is CPSSPRQGGGYTF. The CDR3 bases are TGTCCCAGCAGTCCTCGTCAGGGGGGTGGCTACACCTTC.

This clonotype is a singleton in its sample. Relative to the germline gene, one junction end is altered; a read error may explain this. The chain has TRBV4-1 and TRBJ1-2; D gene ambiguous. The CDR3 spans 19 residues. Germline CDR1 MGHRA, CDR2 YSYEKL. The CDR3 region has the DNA TGCGCCAGTAGCCAAGTATTATCGTTTGGTCGGAGGACTAACTATAGCTACACCTTC. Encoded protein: CASSQVLSFGRRTNYSYTF.

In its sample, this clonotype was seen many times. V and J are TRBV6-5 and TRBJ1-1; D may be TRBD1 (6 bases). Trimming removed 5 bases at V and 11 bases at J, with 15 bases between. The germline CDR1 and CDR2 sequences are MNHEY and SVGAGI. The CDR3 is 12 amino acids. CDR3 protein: CASSPLTGGAFF. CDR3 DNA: TGTGCCAGCAGTCCCTTGACAGGCGGGGCTTTCTTT.

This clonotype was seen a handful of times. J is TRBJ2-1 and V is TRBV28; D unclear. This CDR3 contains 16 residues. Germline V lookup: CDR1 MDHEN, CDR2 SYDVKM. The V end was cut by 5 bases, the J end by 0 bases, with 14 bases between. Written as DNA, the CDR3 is TGTGCCAGCAGTCGAACCGGCGGTTTCTCCTACAATGAGCAGTTCTTC. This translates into CASSRTGGFSYNEQFF.

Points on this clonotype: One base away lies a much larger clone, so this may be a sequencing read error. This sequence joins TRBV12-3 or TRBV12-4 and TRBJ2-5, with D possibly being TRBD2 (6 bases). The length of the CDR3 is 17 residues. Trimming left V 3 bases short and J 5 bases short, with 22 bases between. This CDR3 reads CASSLGANGRIWETQYF. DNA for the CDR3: TGTGCCAGCAGTTTGGGTGCTAACGGGAGAATTTGGGAGACCCAGTACTTC.

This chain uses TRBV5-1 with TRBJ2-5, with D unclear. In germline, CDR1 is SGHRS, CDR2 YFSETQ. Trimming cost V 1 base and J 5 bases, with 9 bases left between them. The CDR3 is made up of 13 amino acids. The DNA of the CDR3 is TGCGCCAGCAGCTTGAAAAGCCAGGAGACCCAGTACTTC. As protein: CASSLKSQETQYF.

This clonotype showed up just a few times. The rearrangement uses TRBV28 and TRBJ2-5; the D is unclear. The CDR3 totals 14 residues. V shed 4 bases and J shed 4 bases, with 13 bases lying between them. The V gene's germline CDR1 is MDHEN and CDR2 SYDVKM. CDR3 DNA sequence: TGTGCCAGCAGTTCGTCGTCCCAAGGAGAGACCCAGTACTTC. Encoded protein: CASSSSSQGETQYF.

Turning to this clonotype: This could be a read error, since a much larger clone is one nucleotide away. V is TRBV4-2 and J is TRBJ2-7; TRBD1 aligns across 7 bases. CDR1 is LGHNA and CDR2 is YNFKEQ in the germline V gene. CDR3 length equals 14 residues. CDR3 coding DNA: TGTGCCAGCAGCAGCGTAACAGGGGCCTACGATCAGTACTTC. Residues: CASSSVTGAYDQYF.

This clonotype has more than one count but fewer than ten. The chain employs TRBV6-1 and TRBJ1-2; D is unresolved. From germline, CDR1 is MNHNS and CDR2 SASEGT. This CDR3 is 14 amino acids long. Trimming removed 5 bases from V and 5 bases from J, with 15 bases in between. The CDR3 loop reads CASSPFTIAYGYTF. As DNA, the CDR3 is TGTGCCAGCAGTCCCTTCACTATCGCTTATGGCTACACCTTC.

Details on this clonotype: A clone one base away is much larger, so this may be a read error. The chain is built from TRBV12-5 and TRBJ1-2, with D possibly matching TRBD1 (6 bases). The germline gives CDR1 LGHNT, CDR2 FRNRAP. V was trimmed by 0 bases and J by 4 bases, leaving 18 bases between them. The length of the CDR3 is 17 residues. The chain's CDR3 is CASGLVKEGRGCYGYTF. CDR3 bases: TGTGCTAGTGGTTTGGTAAAGGAGGGCAGGGGATGCTATGGCTACACCTTC.